This T cell receptor beta chain was sequenced for a study of neurological immune-mediated disorders. Germline CDR1 and CDR2: SGHVS and FQNEAQ. V dropped 1 base and J dropped 6; count of bases not matched to a gene: 5. The CDR3 length is 14 residues. The unsorted libraries originated from 2 million PBMCs kept at -80 C. This clonotype was detected a few times. TCRdb passed the 5' RACE reads through MiXCR, listing each CDR3 protein once. The sample has about 88,000 distinct CDR3 sequences; 3.5% are singletons. The specimen was PBMCs. The clonotype comes from a woman between 18 and 29 years old with multiple sclerosis. The chain combines TRBV7-8 with TRBJ1-1; 7 positions agree with TRBD1. CDR3 region: CASSLEDRAAEAFF. CDR3 coding DNA: TGTGCCAGCAGCTTAGAAGACAGGGCCGCTGAAGCTTTCTTT.